Listed here is a single T cell receptor beta chain. Its antigen is still unknown. This sample stems from a study of T cell responses to AZD1222 COVID-19 vaccine. Study findings and constraints: At baseline, just a handful of AZD1222 recipients tested seropositive.

This CDR3 contains 12 residues. The germline V gene has CDR1 MDHEN and CDR2 SYDVKM. V lost 8 bases and J lost 3; bases outside the gene matches: 4. This table comes from immunoSEQ multiplex PCR, and its TCRdb copy is limited to in-frame clones, with some not included. The sample carries 96,000 or so clones, 85% to 90% recorded once. The TCR was taken from an adult in good health. The material was peripheral blood, obtained on day 0 of AZD1222 vaccination. This chain uses TRBV28 with TRBJ2-7; 7 nucleotides line up with TRBD1. The CDR3: CASARTGYEQYF. CDR3 sequence (DNA): TGTGCCAGCGCCAGGACAGGCTACGAGCAGTACTTC.